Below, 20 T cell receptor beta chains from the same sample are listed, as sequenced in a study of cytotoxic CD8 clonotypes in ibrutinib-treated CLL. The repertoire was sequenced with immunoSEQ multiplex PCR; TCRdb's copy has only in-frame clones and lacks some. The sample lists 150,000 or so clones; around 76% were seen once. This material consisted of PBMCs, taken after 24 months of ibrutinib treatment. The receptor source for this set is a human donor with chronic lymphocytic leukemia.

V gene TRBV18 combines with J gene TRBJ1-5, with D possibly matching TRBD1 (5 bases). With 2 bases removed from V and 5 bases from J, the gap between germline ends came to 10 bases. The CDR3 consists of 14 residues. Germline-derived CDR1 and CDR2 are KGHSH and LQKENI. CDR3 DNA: TGTGCCAGCTCACCAGGGGGGAAGGATCAGCCCCAGCATTTT. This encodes CASSPGGKDQPQHF.

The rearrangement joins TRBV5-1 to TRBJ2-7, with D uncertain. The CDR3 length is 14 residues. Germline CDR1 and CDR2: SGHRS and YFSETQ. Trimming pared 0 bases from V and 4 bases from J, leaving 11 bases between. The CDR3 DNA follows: TGCGCCAGCAGCTTGGCCAAACCCGGGTACGAGCAGTACTTC. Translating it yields CASSLAKPGYEQYF.

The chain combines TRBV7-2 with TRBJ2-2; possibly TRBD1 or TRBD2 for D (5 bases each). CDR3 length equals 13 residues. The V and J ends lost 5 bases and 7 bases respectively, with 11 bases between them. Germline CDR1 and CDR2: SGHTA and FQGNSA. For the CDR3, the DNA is TGTGCCAGCAGCACCATGAGGGGCGGGGAGCTGTTTTTT. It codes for CASSTMRGGELFF.

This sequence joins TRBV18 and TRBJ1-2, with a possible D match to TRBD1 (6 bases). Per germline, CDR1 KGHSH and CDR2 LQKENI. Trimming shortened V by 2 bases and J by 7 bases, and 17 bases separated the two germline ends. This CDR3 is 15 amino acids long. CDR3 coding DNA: TGTGCCAGCTCACCAAGTGCCCAGGGGAGGGGTGGCTACACCTTC. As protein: CASSPSAQGRGGYTF.

DNA of the CDR3: TGTGCCAGCAGTTACTCCTACGGGGGTAATCAGCCCCAGCATTTT. Its protein product is CASSYSYGGNQPQHF. The rearrangement links TRBV6-5 to TRBJ1-5; TRBD1 is a possible D gene (5 bases). Germline V gives CDR1 MNHEY, CDR2 SVGAGI. Deletions cut 0 bases from V and 4 bases from J, with 10 bases between. CDR3 length: 15 amino acids.

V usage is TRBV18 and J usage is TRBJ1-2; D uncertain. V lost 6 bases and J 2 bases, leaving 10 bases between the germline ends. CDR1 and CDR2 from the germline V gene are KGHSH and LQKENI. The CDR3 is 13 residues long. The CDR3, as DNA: TGTGCCAGCTCGCAGCGGTACAACTATGGCTACACCTTC. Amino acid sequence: CASSQRYNYGYTF.

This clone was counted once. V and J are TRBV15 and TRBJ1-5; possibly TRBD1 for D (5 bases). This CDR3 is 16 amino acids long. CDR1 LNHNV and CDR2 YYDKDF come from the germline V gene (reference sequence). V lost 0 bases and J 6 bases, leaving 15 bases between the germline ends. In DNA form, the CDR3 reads TGTGCCACCAGCAGAGATGGGGCAGCGACCGGTCAGCCCCAGCATTTT. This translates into CATSRDGAATGQPQHF.

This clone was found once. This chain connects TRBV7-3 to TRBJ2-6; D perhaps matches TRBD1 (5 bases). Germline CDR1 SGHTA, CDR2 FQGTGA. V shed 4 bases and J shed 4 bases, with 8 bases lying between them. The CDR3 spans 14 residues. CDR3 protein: CASSSGIGANVLTF. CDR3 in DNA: TGTGCCAGCAGCTCAGGGATCGGGGCCAACGTCCTGACTTTC.

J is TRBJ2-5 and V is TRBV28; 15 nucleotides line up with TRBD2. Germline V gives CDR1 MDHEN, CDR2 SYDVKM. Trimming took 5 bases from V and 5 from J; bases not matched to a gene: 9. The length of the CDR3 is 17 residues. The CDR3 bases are TGTGCCAGCAGTCCCCTGGGACTAGCGGGGGGTGCGGAGACCCAGTACTTC. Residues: CASSPLGLAGGAETQYF.

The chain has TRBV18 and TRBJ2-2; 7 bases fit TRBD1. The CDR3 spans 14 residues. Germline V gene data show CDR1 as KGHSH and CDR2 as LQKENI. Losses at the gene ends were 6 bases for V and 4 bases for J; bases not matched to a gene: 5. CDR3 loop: CASSPGQATGELFF. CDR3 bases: TGTGCCAGCTCCCCCGGACAGGCCACCGGGGAGCTGTTTTTT.

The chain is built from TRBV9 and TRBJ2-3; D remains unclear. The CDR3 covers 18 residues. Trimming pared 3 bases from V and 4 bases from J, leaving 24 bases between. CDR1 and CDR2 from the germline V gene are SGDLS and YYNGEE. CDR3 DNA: TGTGCCAGCAGCGATGCCCTCTTGCCCCTTGGGCTTTCAGATACGCAGTATTTT. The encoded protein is CASSDALLPLGLSDTQYF.

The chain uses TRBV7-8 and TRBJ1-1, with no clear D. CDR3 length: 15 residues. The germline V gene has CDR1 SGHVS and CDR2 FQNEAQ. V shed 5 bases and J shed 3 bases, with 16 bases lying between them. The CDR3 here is CASSPEGGVYTEAFF. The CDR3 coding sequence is TGTGCCAGCAGCCCCGAAGGAGGCGTTTACACTGAAGCTTTCTTT.

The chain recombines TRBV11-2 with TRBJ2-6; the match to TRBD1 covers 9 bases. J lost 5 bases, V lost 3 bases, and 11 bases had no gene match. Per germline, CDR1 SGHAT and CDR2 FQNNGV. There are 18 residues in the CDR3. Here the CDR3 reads CASSLGDRVTPRANVLTF. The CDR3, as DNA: TGTGCCAGCAGCTTGGGGGACAGGGTTACCCCTCGGGCCAACGTCCTGACTTTC. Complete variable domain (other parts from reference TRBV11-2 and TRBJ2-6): EAGVAQSPRYKIIEKRQSVAFWCNPISGHATLYWYQQILGQGPKLLIQFQNNGVVDDSQLPKDRFSAERLKGVDSTLKIQPAKLEDSAVYLCASSLGDRVTPRANVLTFGAGSRLTVL.

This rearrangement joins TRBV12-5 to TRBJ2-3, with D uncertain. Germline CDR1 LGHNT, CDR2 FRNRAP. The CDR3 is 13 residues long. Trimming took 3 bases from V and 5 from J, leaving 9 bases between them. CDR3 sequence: CASGFSPLDTQYF. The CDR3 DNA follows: TGTGCTAGTGGTTTTTCCCCGTTAGATACGCAGTATTTT.

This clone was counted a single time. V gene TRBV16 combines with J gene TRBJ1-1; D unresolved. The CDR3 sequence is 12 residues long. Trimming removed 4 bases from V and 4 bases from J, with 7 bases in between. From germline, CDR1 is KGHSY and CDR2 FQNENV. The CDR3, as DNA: TGTGCCAGCAGCCCGCCCGGCACTGAAGCTTTCTTT. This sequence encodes CASSPPGTEAFF.

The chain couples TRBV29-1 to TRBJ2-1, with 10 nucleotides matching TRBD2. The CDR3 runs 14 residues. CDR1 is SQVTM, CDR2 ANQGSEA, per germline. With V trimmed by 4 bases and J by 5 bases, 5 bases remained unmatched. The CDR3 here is CSVGASGGHNEQFF. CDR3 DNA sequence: TGCAGCGTTGGGGCTAGCGGGGGACACAATGAGCAGTTCTTC.

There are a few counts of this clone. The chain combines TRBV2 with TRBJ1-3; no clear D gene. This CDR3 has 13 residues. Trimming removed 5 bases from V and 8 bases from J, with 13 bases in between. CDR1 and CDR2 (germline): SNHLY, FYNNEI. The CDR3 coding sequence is TGTGCCAGCAGTCGGGAGCGCGGGGACACCATATATTTT. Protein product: CASSRERGDTIYF.

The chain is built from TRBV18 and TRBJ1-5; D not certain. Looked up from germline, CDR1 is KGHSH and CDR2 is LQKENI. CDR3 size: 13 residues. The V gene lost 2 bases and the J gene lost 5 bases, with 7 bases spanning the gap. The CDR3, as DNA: TGTGCCAGCTCACCAGGGCAGGATCAGCCCCAGCATTTT. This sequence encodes CASSPGQDQPQHF.

As DNA, the CDR3 is TGTGCCAGCAGCAAAGGGGCGGGGACAGGGGGCGACGGGACCACAGATACGCAGTATTTT. It translates to CASSKGAGTGGDGTTDTQYF. The chain has TRBV21-1 and TRBJ2-3; TRBD1, the table's D call, was not compared with the DNA. TRBV21-1 is assigned pseudogene status. The CDR3 contains 20 residues.

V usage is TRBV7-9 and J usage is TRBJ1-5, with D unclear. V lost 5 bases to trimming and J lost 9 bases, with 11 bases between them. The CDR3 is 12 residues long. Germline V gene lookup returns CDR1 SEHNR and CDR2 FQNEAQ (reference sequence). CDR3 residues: CASSRDGGPQHF. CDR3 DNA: TGTGCCAGCAGCCGAGACGGAGGGCCCCAGCATTTT.